This T cell receptor beta chain was profiled in a study of CD8+CD57+ T cells in acquired aplastic anemia. Details on this clonotype: As yet, its antigen is unknown. The conserved final phenylalanine or tryptophan is absent from the CDR3, which likely points to a read error.

CDR3 length: 18 amino acids. After removal of 3 bases from V and 4 bases from J, the junction contained 14 bases not matched to a gene. The germline V gene has CDR1 SGHRS and CDR2 YFSETQ. Only patients with CD8+CD57+ cell expansion on flow cytometry were chosen for sequencing. Patients were therapy-naive when their blood was sampled. Study findings and constraints: There were roughly 28 CD8+ CDR3 sequences that occurred in both patients and controls. Patients did not significantly differ from controls in CD8+ Simpson's diversity.

Genomic DNA constituted the template upon which TCR beta VDJ and CDR3 profiling was performed. TCRdb reanalysed the reads using MiXCR and keeps one entry per CDR3 protein. The table records around 180,000 distinct CDR3 sequences, around half of them present only once. Material for sequencing was sorted CD4+, CD8+, or CD8+CD57+ T cells (not recorded which) from PBMCs. The receptor comes from a human donor with aplastic anemia. The chain joins TRBV5-1 to TRBJ2-1; 9 bases align to TRBD2. Here the CDR3 DNA reads TGCGCCAGCAGCTACAACAACCACGCGGGGGGGTCATACAATGAGCAGTTCTCC. This codes for CASSYNNHAGGSYNEQFS.